This entry concerns a single T cell receptor (beta chain). No antigen is known for it. No qualities accompany the bases; no much larger clone lies one base away. Taken from the germline V gene, the CDR1 and CDR2 loops are SGHDN and FVKESK. Taken from cysteine to phenylalanine, the CDR3 has 16 residues. The entry retains the CDR3 DNA only, 48 bases that are in frame from base 1. V and J are trimmed by 1 base and 8 bases, and the gene matches miss 8 bases of the junction. The time point label for this specimen denotes: cycle 2 day 1 (C2D1) of nivolumab. Relapse after autologous stem cell transplantation had occurred in all trial patients, and cohorts A, B and C were distinguished by prior brentuximab vedotin exposure. A total of under 70 patients with relapsed/refractory classical Hodgkin lymphoma made up the trial cohort, and each patient's best overall response was complete response, partial response or progressive disease. Single-agent nivolumab was administered to trial patients in the multi-cohort phase II CheckMate 205 trial. An independent review committee assessed best overall response using the 2007 International Working Group response criteria. PBMCs from the trial were collected at three points: immediately before nivolumab initiation (C1D1), and during therapy at cycle 2 day 1 and cycle 4 day 1. Peripheral blood was collected in 8 mL Vacutainer Cell Preparation Tubes, from which PBMCs were isolated by centrifugation and then cryopreserved.

This entry belongs to a study of PD-1 blockade in classical Hodgkin lymphoma (TCRdb year 2020). About the investigation overall: Nivolumab dosing was 3 mg/kg intravenously every 2 weeks, continuing until either disease progression or unacceptable toxicity. The study used TCR beta sequencing and CyTOF to define a peripheral blood immune signature of response to PD-1 blockade in classical Hodgkin lymphoma.

Genomic DNA was isolated using the Qiagen DNeasy kit from unsorted PBMCs as well as from negatively selected CD4+ and CD8+ fractions. TCR beta CDR3 regions were subjected to amplification by immunoSEQ multiplex PCR with primers that anneal to V and J segments. Amplification bias was minimized using a synthetic immune receptor repertoire, and residual bias was removed computationally after sequencing. As for how the authors treated the data: Repertoire diversity was quantified as the Shannon entropy index using custom Python scripts. The unsorted, CD4+ and CD8+ repertoires were each analyzed separately, with the exception of combined analyses, where CD4+ and CD8+ sequences were merged in silico. Clonal expansion was defined as at least a 2-fold frequency increase after treatment relative to C1D1, with a pseudocount of 0.5 for undetected baseline clones. Clones with 0 or 1 copy at C1D1 were classified as singleton clones, and clones with 2 or more copies were classified as non-singleton clones. By matching protein sequences in sorted samples from the same patient, clones expanded in unsorted samples were annotated as CD4+, CD8+ or unknown. Wilcoxon tests on paired samples were used to test diversity changes from C1D1 to C4D1. Imported from immuneACCESS, the table was reduced by TCRdb to in-frame sequences with V and J called. These copies leave out some clones; in studies compared against another copy, an unresolved V gene accounts for under half, and the cause of the remainder is not known. That table gives V, J and clone size, and the DNA gave D and trimming. The sample data list about 25,000 clones, and 81% of these were observed just once. The top ten constitute about 18% of the sample.

The paper as a whole reports these results and caveats: Trial patients achieving complete response had baseline diversity similar to newly diagnosed patients, whereas partial responders and progressors had significantly lower diversity. CD4+ but not CD8+ TCR diversity rose significantly by C4D1 (p=0.0027 vs p=0.16), most apparent in complete responders (p=0.02). Patients starting nivolumab less than 1 year after ASCT had lower diversity and were excluded from later analyses to avoid confounding by immune reconstitution. Only a single clinical trial cohort was studied, and what caused the repertoire differences, possibly disease activity or prior therapy, remained undefined. Baseline TCR diversity was reported to be lower in newly diagnosed patients than in healthy donors and to be lower still in relapsed/refractory patients.

Sequenced here: peripheral blood mononuclear cells (PBMCs), sampled before the second cycle of nivolumab. The rearrangement combines TRBV14 with TRBJ2-1, and TRBD2 matches 10 of the central bases. The TCR originated in a human donor with classical Hodgkin lymphoma. The DNA reads TGTGCCAGCAGCCAAGCCGGGCTAGCGGGAGTCCATGAGCAGTTCTTC. Translated, it gives CASSQAGLAGVHEQFF. This CDR3, with the reference TRBV14 and TRBJ2-1 proteins standing in past its ends, gives the full variable domain EAGVTQFPSHSVIEKGQTVTLRCDPISGHDNLYWYRRVMGKEIKFLLHFVKESKQDESGMPNNRFLAERTGGTYSTLKVQPAELEDSGVYFCASSQAGLAGVHEQFFGPGTRLTVL.